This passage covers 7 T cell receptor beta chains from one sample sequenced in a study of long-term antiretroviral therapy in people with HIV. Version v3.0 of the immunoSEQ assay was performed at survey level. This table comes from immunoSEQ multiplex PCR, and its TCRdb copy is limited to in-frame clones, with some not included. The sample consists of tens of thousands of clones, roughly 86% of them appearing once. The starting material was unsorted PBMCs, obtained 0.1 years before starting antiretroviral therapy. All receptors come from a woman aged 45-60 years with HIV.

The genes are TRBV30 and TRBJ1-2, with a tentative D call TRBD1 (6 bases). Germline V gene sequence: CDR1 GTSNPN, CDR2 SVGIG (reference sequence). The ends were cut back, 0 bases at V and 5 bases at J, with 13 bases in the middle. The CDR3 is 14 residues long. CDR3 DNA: TGTGCCTGGAGTGTACAAGGGGGTGCTTATGGCTACACCTTC. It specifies CAWSVQGGAYGYTF.

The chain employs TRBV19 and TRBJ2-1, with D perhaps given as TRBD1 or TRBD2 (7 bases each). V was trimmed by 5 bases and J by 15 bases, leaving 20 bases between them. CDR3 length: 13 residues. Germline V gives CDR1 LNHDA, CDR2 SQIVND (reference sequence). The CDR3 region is CASSSADREGRFF. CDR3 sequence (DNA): TGTGCCAGTAGTTCGGCCGACAGGGAGGGAAGGTTCTTC.

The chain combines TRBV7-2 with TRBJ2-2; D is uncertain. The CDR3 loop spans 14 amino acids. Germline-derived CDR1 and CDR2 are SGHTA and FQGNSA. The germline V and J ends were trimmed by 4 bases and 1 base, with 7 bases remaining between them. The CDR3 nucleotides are TGTGCCAGCAGCTCCCTAAGGAACACCGGGGAGCTGTTTTTT. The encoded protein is CASSSLRNTGELFF.

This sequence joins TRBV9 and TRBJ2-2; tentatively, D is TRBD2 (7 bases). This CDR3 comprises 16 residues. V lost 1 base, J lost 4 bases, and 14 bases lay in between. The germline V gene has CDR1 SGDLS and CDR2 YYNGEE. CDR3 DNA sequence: TGTGCCAGCAGCGTATGGGAGGGGGAGAGCACCGGGGAGCTGTTTTTT. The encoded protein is CASSVWEGESTGELFF.

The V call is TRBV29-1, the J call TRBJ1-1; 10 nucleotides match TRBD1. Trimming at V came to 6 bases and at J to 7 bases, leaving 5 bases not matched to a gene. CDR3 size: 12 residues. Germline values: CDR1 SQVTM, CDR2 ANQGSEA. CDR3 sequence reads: CSVETGGGEAFF. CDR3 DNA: TGCAGCGTCGAGACAGGGGGCGGTGAAGCTTTCTTT.

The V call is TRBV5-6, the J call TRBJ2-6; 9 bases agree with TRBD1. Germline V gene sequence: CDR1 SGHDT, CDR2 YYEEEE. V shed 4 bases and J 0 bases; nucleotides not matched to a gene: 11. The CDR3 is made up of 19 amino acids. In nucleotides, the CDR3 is TGTGCCAGCAGCAAGGGACAGGGAATAGCACTCTCTGGGGCCAACGTCCTGACTTTC. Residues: CASSKGQGIALSGANVLTF. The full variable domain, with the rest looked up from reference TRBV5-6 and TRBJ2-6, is DAGVTQSPTHLIKTRGQQVTLRCSPKSGHDTVSWYQQALGQGPQFIFQYYEEEERQRGNFPDRFSGHQFPNYSSELNVNALLLGDSALYLCASSKGQGIALSGANVLTFGAGSRLTVL.

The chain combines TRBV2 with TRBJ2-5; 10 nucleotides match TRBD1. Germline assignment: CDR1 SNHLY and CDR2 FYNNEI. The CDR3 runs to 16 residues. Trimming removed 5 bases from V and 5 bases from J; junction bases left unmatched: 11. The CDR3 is CASSTGGQGRGETQYF. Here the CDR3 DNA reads TGTGCCAGCAGTACGGGGGGACAGGGGAGAGGGGAGACCCAGTACTTC.